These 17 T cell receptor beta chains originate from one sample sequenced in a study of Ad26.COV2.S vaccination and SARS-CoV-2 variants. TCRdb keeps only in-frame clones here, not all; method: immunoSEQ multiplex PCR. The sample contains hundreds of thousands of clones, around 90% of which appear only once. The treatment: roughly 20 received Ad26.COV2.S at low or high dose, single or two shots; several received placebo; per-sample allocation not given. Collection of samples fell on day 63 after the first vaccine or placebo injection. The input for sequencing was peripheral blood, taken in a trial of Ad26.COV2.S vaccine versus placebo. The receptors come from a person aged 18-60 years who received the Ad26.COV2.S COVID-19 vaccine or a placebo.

CDR3 sequence reads: CASSKVGGPDENTEAFF. In nucleotides, the CDR3 is TGTGCCAGCAGCAAAGTAGGGGGACCGGATGAAAACACTGAAGCTTTCTTT. This chain joins TRBV21-1 and TRBJ1-1; the table assigns TRBD1, which was not confirmed against the DNA. TRBV21-1 is a recognized pseudogene. The CDR3 loop spans 17 amino acids.

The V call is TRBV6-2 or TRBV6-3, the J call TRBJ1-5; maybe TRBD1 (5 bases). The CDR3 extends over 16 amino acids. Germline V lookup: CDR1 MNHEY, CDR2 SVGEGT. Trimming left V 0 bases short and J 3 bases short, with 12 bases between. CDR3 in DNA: TGTGCCAGCAGTTACTCGCCGACAGCGTACAATCAGCCCCAGCATTTT. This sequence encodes CASSYSPTAYNQPQHF.

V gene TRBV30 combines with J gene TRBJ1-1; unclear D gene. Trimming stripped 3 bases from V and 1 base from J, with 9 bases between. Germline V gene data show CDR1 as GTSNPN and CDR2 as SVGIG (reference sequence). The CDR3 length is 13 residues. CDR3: CAWRRLGNTEAFF. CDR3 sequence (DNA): TGTGCCTGGAGACGACTGGGGAACACTGAAGCTTTCTTT.

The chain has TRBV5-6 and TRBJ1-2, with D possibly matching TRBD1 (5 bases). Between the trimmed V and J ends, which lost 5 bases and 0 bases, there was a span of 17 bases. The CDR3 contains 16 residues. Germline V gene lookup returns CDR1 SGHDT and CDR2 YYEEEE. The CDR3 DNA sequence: TGTGCCAGCAGTTACGCCGAGACAGTCGCTAACTATGGCTACACCTTC. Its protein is CASSYAETVANYGYTF.

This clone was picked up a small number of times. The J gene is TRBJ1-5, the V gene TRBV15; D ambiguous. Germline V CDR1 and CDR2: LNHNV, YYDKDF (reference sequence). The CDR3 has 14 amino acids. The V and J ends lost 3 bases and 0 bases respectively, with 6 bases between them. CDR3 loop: CATSRGNSNQPQHF. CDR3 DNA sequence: TGTGCCACCAGCAGGGGAAATAGCAATCAGCCCCAGCATTTT.

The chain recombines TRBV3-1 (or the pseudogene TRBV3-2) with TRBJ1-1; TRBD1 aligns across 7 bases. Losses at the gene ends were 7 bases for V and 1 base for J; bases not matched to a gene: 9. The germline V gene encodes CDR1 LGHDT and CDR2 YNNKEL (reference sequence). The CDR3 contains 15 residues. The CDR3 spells CASTEWGQRNTEAFF. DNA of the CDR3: TGTGCCAGCACCGAATGGGGACAGAGGAACACTGAAGCTTTCTTT.

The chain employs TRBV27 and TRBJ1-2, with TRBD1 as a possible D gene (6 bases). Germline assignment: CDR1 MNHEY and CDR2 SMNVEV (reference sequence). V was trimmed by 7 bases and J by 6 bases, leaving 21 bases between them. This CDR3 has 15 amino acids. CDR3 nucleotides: TGTGCCAGCACCCAGGACAGTCTCCGCGCTCATGGCTACACCTTC. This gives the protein CASTQDSLRAHGYTF.

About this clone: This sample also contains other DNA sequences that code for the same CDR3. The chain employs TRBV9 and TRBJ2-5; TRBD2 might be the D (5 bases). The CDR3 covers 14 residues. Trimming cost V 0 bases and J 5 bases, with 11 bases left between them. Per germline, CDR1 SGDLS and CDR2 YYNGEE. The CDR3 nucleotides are TGTGCCAGCAGCGTAGGCCTAGCCGGCGAGACCCAGTACTTC. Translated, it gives CASSVGLAGETQYF. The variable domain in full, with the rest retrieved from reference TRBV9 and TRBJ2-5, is DSGVTQTPKHLITATGQRVTLRCSPRSGDLSVYWYQQSLDQGLQFLIQYYNGEERAKGNILERFSAQQFPDLHSELNLSSLELGDSALYFCASSVGLAGETQYFGPGTRLLVL.

The CDR3 loop reads CASSLSPGTSTDTQYF. DNA for the CDR3: TGTGCCAGCAGTTTATCCCCAGGTACTAGCACAGATACGCAGTATTTT. The V call is TRBV27, the J call TRBJ2-3; D remains ambiguous. Germline CDR1 is MNHEY and CDR2 is SMNVEV (reference sequence). This CDR3 comprises 16 residues. The germline V and J ends were trimmed by 0 bases and 0 bases, with 10 bases remaining between them.

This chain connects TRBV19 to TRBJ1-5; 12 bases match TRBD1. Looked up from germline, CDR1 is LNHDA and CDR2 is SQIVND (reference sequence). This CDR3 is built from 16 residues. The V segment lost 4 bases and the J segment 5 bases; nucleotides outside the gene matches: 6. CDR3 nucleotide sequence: TGTGCCAGTAGTAACCCCGGGACAGGGGGCTATCAGCCCCAGCATTTT. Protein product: CASSNPGTGGYQPQHF.

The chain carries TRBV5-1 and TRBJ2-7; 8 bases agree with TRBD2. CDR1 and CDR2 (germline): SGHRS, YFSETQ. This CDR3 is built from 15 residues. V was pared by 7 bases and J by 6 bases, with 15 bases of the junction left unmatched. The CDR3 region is CASREGFGVVGEQYF. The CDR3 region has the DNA TGCGCCAGCCGGGAGGGGTTCGGGGTTGTGGGCGAGCAGTACTTC.

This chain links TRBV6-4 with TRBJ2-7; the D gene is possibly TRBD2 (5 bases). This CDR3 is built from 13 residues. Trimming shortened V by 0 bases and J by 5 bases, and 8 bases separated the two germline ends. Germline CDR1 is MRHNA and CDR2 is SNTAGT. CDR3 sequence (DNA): TGTGCCAGCAGTGACTCAGAGGGCCACGAGCAGTACTTC. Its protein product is CASSDSEGHEQYF.

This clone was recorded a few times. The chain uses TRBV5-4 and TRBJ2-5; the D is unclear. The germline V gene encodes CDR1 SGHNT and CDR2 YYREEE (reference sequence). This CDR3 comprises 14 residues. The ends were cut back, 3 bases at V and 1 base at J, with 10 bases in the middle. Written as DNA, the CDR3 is TGTGCCAGCAGCTCCCCGGGCCGCCAAGAGACCCAGTACTTC. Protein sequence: CASSSPGRQETQYF. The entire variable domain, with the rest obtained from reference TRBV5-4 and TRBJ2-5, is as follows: ETGVTQSPTHLIKTRGQQVTLRCSSQSGHNTVSWYQQALGQGPQFIFQYYREEENGRGNFPPRFSGLQFPNYSSELNVNALELDDSALYLCASSSPGRQETQYFGPGTRLLVL.

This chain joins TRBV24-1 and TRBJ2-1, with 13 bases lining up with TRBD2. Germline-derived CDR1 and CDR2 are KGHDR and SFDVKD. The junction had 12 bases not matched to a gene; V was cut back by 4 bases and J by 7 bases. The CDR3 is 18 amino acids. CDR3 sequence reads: CATSDSPGLAGYGNEQFF. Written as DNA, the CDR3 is TGTGCCACCAGTGACTCCCCGGGACTAGCGGGATATGGGAATGAGCAGTTCTTC.

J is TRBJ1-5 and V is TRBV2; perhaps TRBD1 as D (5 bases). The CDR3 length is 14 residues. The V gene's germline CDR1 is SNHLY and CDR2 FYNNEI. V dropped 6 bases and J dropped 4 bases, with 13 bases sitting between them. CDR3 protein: CASSLGTVNQPQHF. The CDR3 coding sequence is TGTGCCAGCAGCTTGGGGACGGTAAATCAGCCCCAGCATTTT.

CDR3 amino acids: CASSRQNTEAFF. The CDR3 nucleotides are TGTGCCAGCAGCCGACAGAACACTGAAGCTTTCTTT. The chain employs TRBV11-2 and TRBJ1-1, with no clear D. V lost 5 bases to trimming and J lost 1 base, with 5 bases between them. The germline CDR1 and CDR2 sequences are SGHAT and FQNNGV. This CDR3 is 12 amino acids long.

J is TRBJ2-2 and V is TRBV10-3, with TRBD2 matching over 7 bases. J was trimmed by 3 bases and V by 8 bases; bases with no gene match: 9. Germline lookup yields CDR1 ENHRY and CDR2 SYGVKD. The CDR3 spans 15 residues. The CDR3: CAISPAGSDTGELFF. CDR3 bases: TGTGCCATCTCTCCAGCGGGATCGGACACCGGGGAGCTGTTTTTT.